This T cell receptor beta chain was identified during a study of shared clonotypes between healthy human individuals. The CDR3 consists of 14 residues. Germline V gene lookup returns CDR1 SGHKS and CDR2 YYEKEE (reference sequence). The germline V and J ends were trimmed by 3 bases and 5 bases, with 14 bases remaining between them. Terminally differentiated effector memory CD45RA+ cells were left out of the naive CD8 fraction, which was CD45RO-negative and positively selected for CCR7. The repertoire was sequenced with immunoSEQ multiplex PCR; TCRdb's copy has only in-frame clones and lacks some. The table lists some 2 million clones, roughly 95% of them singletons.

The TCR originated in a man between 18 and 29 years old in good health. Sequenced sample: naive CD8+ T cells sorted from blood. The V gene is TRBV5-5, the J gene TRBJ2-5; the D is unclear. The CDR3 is CASSSMLGSETQYF. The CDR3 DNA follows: TGTGCCAGCAGCTCGATGTTGGGGTCGGAGACCCAGTACTTC. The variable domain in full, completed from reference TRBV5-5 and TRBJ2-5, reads DAGVTQSPTHLIKTRGQQVTLRCSPISGHKSVSWYQQVLGQGPQFIFQYYEKEERGRGNFPDRFSARQFPNYSSELNVNALLLGDSALYLCASSSMLGSETQYFGPGTRLLVL.